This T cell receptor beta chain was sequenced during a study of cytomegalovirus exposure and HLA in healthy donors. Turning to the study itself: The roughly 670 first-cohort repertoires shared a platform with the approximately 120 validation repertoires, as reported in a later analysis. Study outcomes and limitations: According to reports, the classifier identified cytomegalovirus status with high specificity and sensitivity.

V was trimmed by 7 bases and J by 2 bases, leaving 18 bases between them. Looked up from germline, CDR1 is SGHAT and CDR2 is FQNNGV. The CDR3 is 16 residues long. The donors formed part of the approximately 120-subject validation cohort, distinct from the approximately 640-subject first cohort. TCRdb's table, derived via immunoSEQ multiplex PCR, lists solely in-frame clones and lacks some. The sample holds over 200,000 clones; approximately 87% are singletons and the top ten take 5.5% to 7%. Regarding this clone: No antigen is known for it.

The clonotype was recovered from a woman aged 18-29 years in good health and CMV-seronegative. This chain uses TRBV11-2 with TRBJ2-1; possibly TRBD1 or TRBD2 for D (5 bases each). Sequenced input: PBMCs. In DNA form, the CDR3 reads TGTGCCAGCACCCTTAGGACTGAGGGGACCTACAATGAGCAGTTCTTC. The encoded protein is CASTLRTEGTYNEQFF.